This TCR beta chain was sequenced in a study of T-cell reconstitution after alpha-beta-depleted transplantation in children. The CDR3 is 17 residues long. Looked up from germline, CDR1 is MDHEN and CDR2 is SYDVKM. V lost 2 bases and J lost 7, with 18 bases in between. Comments on this clonotype: No antigen is known for it.

Findings of the study overall: By about two months after transplant, alpha-beta T cells reportedly arose from several hundred graft clones that had expanded. Recipient T cells and thymic progenitors that survived gave rise to the high TCRbeta diversity observed at day 60 in some patients.

Unique molecular identifiers tagged the TCRbeta library. Using its own MiXCR run on the PCR reads, TCRdb lists one record per CDR3 protein. Of some 600,000 distinct CDR3 sequences listed, roughly 13% are singletons. The sample here was PBMCs, mostly from graft donor cells, taken 360 days after TCRalphabeta/CD19-depleted stem cell transplant. The TCR comes from a male patient younger than 18 who had a stem cell transplant for acute myeloid leukemia, so the T cells may come from the graft donor. The chain joins TRBV28 to TRBJ1-6; unclear D gene. The CDR3 is CASSLGRTPFSNSPLHF. The CDR3 DNA reads TGTGCCAGCAGTTTAGGCCGTACCCCCTTCTCCAATTCACCCCTCCACTTT.